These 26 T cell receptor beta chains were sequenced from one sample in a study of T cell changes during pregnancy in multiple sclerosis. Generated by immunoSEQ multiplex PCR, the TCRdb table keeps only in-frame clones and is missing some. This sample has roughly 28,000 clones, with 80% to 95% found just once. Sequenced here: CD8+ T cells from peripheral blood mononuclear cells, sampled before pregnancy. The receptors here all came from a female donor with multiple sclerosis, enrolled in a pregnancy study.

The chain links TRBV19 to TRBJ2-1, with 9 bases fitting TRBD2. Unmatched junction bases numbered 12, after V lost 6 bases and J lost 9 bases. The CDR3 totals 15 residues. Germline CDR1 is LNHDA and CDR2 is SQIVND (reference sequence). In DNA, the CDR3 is TGTGCCAGTAGCAACTTATACGCGGGAGGGGTTGAGCAGTTCTTC. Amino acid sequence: CASSNLYAGGVEQFF.

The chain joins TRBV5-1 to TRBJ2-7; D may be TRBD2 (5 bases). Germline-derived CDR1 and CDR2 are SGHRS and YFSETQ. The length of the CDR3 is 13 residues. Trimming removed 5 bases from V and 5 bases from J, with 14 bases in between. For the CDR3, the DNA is TGCGCCAGCAGGAACCCATCGAGGGACGAGCAGTACTTC. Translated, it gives CASRNPSRDEQYF.

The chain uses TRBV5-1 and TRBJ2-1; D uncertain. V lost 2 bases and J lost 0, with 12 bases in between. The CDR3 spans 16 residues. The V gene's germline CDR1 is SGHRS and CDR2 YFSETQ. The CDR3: CASSLDFTYSYNEQFF. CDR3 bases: TGCGCCAGCAGCTTAGACTTTACTTACTCCTACAATGAGCAGTTCTTC.

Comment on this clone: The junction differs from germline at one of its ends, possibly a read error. The CDR3 reads CASSFPSDEQYF. CDR3 DNA: TGTGCCAGCAGCTTTCCCTCCGACGAGCAGTACTTC. This chain links TRBV11-3 with TRBJ2-7; D not certain. This CDR3 has 12 residues. Germline CDR1 and CDR2: SGHNT and YENEEA.

CDR3 DNA sequence: TGTGCCTGGAGTGAGAAAGTGGAGTGGGCTGAAGCTTTCTTT. It codes for CAWSEKVEWAEAFF. V usage is TRBV30 and J usage is TRBJ1-1, with no clear D. Germline V CDR1 and CDR2: GTSNPN, SVGIG (reference sequence). Deletions cut 1 base from V and 6 bases from J, with 15 bases between. CDR3 length equals 14 residues.

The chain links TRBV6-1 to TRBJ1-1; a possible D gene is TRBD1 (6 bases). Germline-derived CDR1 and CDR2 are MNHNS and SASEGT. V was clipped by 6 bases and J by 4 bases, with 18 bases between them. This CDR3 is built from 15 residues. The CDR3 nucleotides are TGTGCCAGCAGGGCCGGGACACCGAGGGGCACTGAAGCTTTCTTT. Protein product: CASRAGTPRGTEAFF.

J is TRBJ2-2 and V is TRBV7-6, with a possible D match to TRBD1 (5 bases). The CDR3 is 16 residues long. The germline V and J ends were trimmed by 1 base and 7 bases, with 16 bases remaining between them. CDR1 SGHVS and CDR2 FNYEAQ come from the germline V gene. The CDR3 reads CASSLEGRERVGELFF. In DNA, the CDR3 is TGTGCCAGCAGCTTAGAGGGCAGGGAAAGGGTCGGGGAGCTGTTTTTT.

The CDR3 is CASRYPGRGLNEQFF. The DNA of the CDR3 is TGTGCCAGCAGATACCCGGGTAGGGGGCTCAATGAGCAGTTCTTC. The chain carries TRBV27 and TRBJ2-1; the match to TRBD1 covers 7 bases. This CDR3 spans 15 amino acids. The trim removed 6 bases at V and 6 bases at J, leaving 11 bases unmatched. CDR1 is MNHEY, CDR2 SMNVEV, per germline (reference sequence).

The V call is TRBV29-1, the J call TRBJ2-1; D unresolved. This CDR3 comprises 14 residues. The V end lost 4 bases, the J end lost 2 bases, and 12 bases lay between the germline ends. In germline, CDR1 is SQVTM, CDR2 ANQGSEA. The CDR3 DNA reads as TGCAGCGTTGTTCCGGGTAAGCCCTACAATGAGCAGTTCTTC. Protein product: CSVVPGKPYNEQFF.

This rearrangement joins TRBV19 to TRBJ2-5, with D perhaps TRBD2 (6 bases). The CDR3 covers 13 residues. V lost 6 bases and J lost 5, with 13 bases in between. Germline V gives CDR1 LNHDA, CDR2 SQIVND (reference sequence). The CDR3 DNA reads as TGTGCCAGTAGGGACCTAGCGAGGGAGACCCAGTACTTC. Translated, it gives CASRDLARETQYF.

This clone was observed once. CDR3: CASSLKGGYNEQFF. The CDR3 DNA follows: TGTGCCAGTAGTCTTAAAGGGGGCTACAATGAGCAGTTCTTC. The chain is built from TRBV19 and TRBJ2-1, with TRBD1 as a possible D gene (6 bases). The CDR3 is made up of 14 amino acids. Between the trimmed V and J ends, which lost 5 bases and 3 bases, there was a span of 11 bases. Germline V lookup: CDR1 LNHDA, CDR2 SQIVND (reference sequence).

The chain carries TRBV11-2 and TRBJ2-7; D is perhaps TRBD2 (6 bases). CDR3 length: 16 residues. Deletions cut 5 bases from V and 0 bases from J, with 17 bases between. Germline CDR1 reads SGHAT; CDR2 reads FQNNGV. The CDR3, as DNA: TGTGCCAGCAGCCAGGAGGGGCAGGCCCCCTCCTACGAGCAGTACTTC. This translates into CASSQEGQAPSYEQYF.

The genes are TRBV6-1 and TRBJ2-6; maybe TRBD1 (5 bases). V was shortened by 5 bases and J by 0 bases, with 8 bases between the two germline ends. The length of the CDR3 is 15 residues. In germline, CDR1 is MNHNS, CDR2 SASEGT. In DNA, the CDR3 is TGTGCCAGCAGTAAAGACAGCTCTGGGGCCAACGTCCTGACTTTC. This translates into CASSKDSSGANVLTF.

This CDR3 reads CASSTKQGWGNTIYF. CDR3 DNA: TGTGCCAGTAGTACGAAACAGGGTTGGGGAAACACCATATATTTT. V and J are TRBV19 and TRBJ1-3; weak D call: TRBD1 (6 bases). V lost 4 bases, J lost 4 bases, and 14 bases lay in between. Germline loops: CDR1 LNHDA, CDR2 SQIVND (reference sequence). This CDR3 has 15 residues.

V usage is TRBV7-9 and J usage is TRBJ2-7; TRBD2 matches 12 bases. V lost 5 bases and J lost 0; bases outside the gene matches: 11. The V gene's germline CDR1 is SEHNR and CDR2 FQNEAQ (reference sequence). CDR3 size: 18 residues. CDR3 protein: CASSGRGLAGLSSYEQYF. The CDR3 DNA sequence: TGTGCCAGCAGCGGACGGGGACTAGCGGGCCTTAGCTCCTACGAGCAGTACTTC.

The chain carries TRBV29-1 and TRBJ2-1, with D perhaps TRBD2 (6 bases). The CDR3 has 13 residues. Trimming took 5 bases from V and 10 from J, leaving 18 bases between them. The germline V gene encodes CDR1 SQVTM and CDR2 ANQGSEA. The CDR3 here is CSVHDGLSSEQFF. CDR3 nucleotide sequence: TGCAGCGTTCACGATGGACTATCGTCCGAGCAGTTCTTC.

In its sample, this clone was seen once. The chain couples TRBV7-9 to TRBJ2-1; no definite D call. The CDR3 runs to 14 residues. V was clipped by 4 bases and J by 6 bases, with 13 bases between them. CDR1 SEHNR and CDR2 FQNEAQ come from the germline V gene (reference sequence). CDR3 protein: CASSSPLSGNEQFF. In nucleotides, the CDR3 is TGTGCCAGCAGCTCACCCCTTAGTGGCAATGAGCAGTTCTTC. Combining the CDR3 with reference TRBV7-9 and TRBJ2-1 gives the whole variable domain DTGVSQNPRHKITKRGQNVTFRCDPISEHNRLYWYRQTLGQGPEFLTYFQNEAQLEKSRLLSDRFSAERPKGSFSTLEIQRTEQGDSAMYLCASSSPLSGNEQFFGPGTRLTVL.

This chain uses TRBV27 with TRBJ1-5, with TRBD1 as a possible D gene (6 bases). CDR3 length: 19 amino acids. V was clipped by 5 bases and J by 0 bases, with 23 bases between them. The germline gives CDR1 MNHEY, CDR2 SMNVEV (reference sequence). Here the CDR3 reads CASSEASGTRGFSNQPQHF. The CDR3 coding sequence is TGTGCCAGCAGTGAAGCCTCCGGGACAAGGGGCTTTAGCAATCAGCCCCAGCATTTT.

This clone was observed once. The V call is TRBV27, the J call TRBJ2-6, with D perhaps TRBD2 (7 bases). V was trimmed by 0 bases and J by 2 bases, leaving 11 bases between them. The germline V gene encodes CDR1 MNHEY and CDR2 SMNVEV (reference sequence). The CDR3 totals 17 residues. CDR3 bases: TGTGCCAGCAGTTTATCCGCCGGGGGGCCTGGGGCCAACGTCCTGACTTTC. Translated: CASSLSAGGPGANVLTF.

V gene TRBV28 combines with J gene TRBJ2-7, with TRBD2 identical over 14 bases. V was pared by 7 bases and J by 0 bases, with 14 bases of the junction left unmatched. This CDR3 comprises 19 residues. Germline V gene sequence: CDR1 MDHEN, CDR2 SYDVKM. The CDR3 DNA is TGTGCCAGCAACCCTTTGACTAGCGGGAGGGGAACGAGCTCCTACGAGCAGTACTTC. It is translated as CASNPLTSGRGTSSYEQYF.

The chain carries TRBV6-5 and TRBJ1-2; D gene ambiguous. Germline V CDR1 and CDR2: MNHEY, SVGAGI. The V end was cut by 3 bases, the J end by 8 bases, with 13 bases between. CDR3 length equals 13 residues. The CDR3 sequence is CASSYGTMEGYTF. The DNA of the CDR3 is TGTGCCAGCAGTTATGGCACAATGGAGGGCTACACCTTC.

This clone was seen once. DNA for the CDR3: TGTGCCAGCTCACCACCGACCGGGACATCCTACAATGAGCAGTTCTTC. Translated: CASSPPTGTSYNEQFF. The V gene is TRBV18, the J gene TRBJ2-1, with D maybe TRBD1 (6 bases). The V end lost 0 bases, the J end lost 1 base, and 10 bases lay between the germline ends. CDR1 is KGHSH, CDR2 LQKENI, per germline. The CDR3 has 16 amino acids.

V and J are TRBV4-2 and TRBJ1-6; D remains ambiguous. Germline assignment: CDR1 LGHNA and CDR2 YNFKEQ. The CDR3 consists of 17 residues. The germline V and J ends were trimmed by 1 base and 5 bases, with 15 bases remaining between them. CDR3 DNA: TGTGCCAGCAGCCAAGGTAGTGAGGGTCTGGATAATTCACCCCTCCACTTT. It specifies CASSQGSEGLDNSPLHF.

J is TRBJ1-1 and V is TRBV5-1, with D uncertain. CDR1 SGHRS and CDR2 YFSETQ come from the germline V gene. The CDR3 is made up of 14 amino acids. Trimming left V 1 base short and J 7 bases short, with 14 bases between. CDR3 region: CASSLFWGDNEAFF. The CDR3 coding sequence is TGCGCCAGCAGCTTGTTTTGGGGAGACAATGAAGCTTTCTTT. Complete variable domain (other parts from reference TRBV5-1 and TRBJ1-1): KAGVTQTPRYLIKTRGQQVTLSCSPISGHRSVSWYQQTPGQGLQFLFEYFSETQRNKGNFPGRFSGRQFSNSRSEMNVSTLELGDSALYLCASSLFWGDNEAFFGQGTRLTVV.

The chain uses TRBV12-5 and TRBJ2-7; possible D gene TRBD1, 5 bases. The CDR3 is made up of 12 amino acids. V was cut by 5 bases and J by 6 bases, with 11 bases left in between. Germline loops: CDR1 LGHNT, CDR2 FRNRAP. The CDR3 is CASGLTGFEQYF. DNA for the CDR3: TGTGCTAGTGGTCTAACAGGCTTCGAGCAGTACTTC. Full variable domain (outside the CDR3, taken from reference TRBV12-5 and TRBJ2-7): DARVTQTPRHKVTEMGQEVTMRCQPILGHNTVFWYRQTMMQGLELLAYFRNRAPLDDSGMPKDRFSAEMPDATLATLKIQPSEPRDSAVYFCASGLTGFEQYFGPGTRLTVT.

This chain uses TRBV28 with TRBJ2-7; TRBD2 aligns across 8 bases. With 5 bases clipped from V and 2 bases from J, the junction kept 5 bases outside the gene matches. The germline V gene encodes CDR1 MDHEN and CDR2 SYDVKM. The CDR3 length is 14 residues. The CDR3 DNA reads TGTGCCAGCAGTCCTAATAGCGGGACCTACGAGCAGTACTTC. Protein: CASSPNSGTYEQYF.